Listed here are 23 T cell receptor beta chains from one sample, sequenced in a study of blood T cell repertoires in COVID-19. Sequencing was performed with immunoSEQ multiplex PCR; in TCRdb, only in-frame clones are kept and a portion is missing. The sample has approximately 250,000 clones, 86% seen once; the top ten hold roughly 5.2%. The specimen sequenced was peripheral blood. Every receptor here comes from a woman older than 75 with COVID-19, enrolled during active disease.

Only a few counts were recorded for this clone. The chain links TRBV27 to TRBJ1-4; the match to TRBD1 covers 7 bases. Trimming removed 6 bases from V and 7 bases from J; junction bases left unmatched: 2. The germline gives CDR1 MNHEY, CDR2 SMNVEV (reference sequence). The CDR3 has 12 amino acids. The CDR3 DNA follows: TGTGCCAGCAGGCAGGGGGGTGAAAAACTGTTTTTT. Encoded protein: CASRQGGEKLFF.

The genes are TRBV6-5 and TRBJ1-6; D gene ambiguous. The CDR3 is 12 amino acids. V lost 5 bases, J lost 8 bases, and 7 bases lay in between. Germline assignment: CDR1 MNHEY and CDR2 SVGAGI. CDR3 region: CASSQPDSPLHF. The DNA for the CDR3 is TGTGCCAGCAGTCAACCGGATTCACCCCTCCACTTT.

This chain links TRBV6-2 or TRBV6-3 with TRBJ1-4, with TRBD1 identical over 7 bases. Germline V gene lookup returns CDR1 MNHEY and CDR2 SVGEGT. The CDR3 runs 16 residues. V lost 2 bases to trimming and J lost 6 bases; unmatched junction nucleotides: 9. CDR3 amino acids: CASSYRSRDSDEKLFF. For the CDR3, the DNA is TGTGCCAGCAGTTACCGGAGCCGGGACAGTGATGAAAAACTGTTTTTT.

V gene TRBV11-2 combines with J gene TRBJ2-3, with D perhaps matching TRBD1 (6 bases). V lost 4 bases and J 3 bases, leaving 17 bases between the germline ends. Germline assignment: CDR1 SGHAT and CDR2 FQNNGV. The CDR3 contains 16 residues. CDR3 nucleotides: TGTGCCAGCAGCTCCCAGACAGGAGCTTCTACAGATACGCAGTATTTT. This encodes CASSSQTGASTDTQYF.

A single count supports this clone. The chain links TRBV3-1 (or the pseudogene TRBV3-2) to TRBJ1-2; no definite D call. The CDR3 contains 16 residues. V gave up 1 base and J gave up 7 bases, with 19 bases separating them. The V gene's germline CDR1 is LGHDT and CDR2 YNNKEL (reference sequence). The CDR3 DNA reads as TGTGCCAGCAGCCAAGCGCTAGCGGCGGAGGTTGGTGGCTACACCTTC. It is translated as CASSQALAAEVGGYTF.

The CDR3 DNA is TGTGCCAGTAGTATAGATTTGCGGGGAAACGCTGAAGCTTTCTTT. It codes for CASSIDLRGNAEAFF. The gene calls are TRBV19 and TRBJ1-1; D is ambiguous. Germline loops: CDR1 LNHDA, CDR2 SQIVND (reference sequence). This CDR3 spans 15 amino acids. Trimming left V 0 bases short and J 6 bases short, with 14 bases between.

This chain connects TRBV5-1 to TRBJ1-1; D is possibly TRBD1 (5 bases). V lost 5 bases and J lost 1, with 12 bases in between. The CDR3 is made up of 14 amino acids. Germline V gene sequence: CDR1 SGHRS, CDR2 YFSETQ. CDR3 DNA sequence: TGCGCCAGCAGTCCCGGCCAGGGGAACACTGAAGCTTTCTTT. Translating it yields CASSPGQGNTEAFF. Full variable domain (missing parts from reference TRBV5-1 and TRBJ1-1): KAGVTQTPRYLIKTRGQQVTLSCSPISGHRSVSWYQQTPGQGLQFLFEYFSETQRNKGNFPGRFSGRQFSNSRSEMNVSTLELGDSALYLCASSPGQGNTEAFFGQGTRLTVV.

V is TRBV28 and J is TRBJ1-4, with D possibly matching TRBD1 (6 bases). The germline gives CDR1 MDHEN, CDR2 SYDVKM. Trimming pared 6 bases from V and 5 bases from J, leaving 13 bases between. The CDR3 has 14 residues. In nucleotides, the CDR3 is TGTGCCAGCAGGACCGGGACACCCAATGAAAAACTGTTTTTT. The encoded protein is CASRTGTPNEKLFF.

V usage is TRBV5-1 and J usage is TRBJ1-2; tentatively, D is TRBD1 (5 bases). Germline CDR1 reads SGHRS; CDR2 reads YFSETQ. The CDR3 loop spans 15 amino acids. The ends were cut back, 2 bases at V and 3 bases at J, with 14 bases in the middle. CDR3 in DNA: TGCGCCAGCAGCTTACCTCAAGGAGGGGACTATGGCTACACCTTC. Its protein is CASSLPQGGDYGYTF.

In its sample, this clone was seen once. The V gene is TRBV7-6, the J gene TRBJ2-7, with D possibly being TRBD2 (5 bases). This CDR3 has 15 residues. The germline gives CDR1 SGHVS, CDR2 FNYEAQ. The V and J ends lost 5 bases and 0 bases respectively, with 14 bases between them. The CDR3 DNA is TGTGCCAGCAGCCCTGGACGGGGAAACTCCTACGAGCAGTACGTC. It translates to CASSPGRGNSYEQYV.

V and J are TRBV3-1 (or the pseudogene TRBV3-2) and TRBJ1-1; D gene ambiguous. Trimming took 2 bases from V and 1 from J, leaving 8 bases between them. This CDR3 has 14 amino acids. CDR1 is LGHDT and CDR2 is YNNKEL in the germline V gene (reference sequence). CDR3 sequence reads: CASSQPARNTEAFF. CDR3 DNA: TGTGCCAGCAGCCAACCAGCGAGGAACACTGAAGCTTTCTTT.

This clone was observed a handful of times. The J gene is TRBJ1-1, the V gene TRBV5-1; TRBD1 might be the D (5 bases). The CDR3 has 15 residues. Per the germline V gene, CDR1 is SGHRS and CDR2 is YFSETQ. Trimming stripped 4 bases from V and 1 base from J, with 14 bases between. CDR3 loop: CASSHDPTGNTEAFF. The CDR3 nucleotides are TGCGCCAGCAGCCACGACCCTACAGGGAACACTGAAGCTTTCTTT.

The rearrangement links TRBV3-1 (or the pseudogene TRBV3-2) to TRBJ2-2, with D possibly matching TRBD1 (7 bases). Germline CDR1 is LGHDT and CDR2 is YNNKEL (reference sequence). The V end lost 6 bases, the J end lost 7 bases, and 15 bases lay between the germline ends. This CDR3 has 14 amino acids. The CDR3 coding sequence is TGTGCCAGCAGGAGACAGGGAGGCGGCGGGGAGCTGTTTTTT. Translating gives CASRRQGGGGELFF.

This chain joins TRBV28 and TRBJ1-2; D is unresolved. Trimming removed 1 base at V and 4 bases at J, with 10 bases between. Germline assignment: CDR1 MDHEN and CDR2 SYDVKM. This CDR3 has 14 amino acids. The CDR3 nucleotides read TGTGCCAGCAGTTTATCTGAAGGACTCTATGGCTACACCTTC. Residues: CASSLSEGLYGYTF.

The rearrangement links TRBV6-2 or TRBV6-3 to TRBJ2-5; 11 bases map to TRBD2. After removal of 6 bases from V and 5 bases from J, the junction contained 8 bases not matched to a gene. This CDR3 region has 15 residues. Germline-derived CDR1 and CDR2 are MNHEY and SVGEGT. In DNA form, the CDR3 reads TGTGCCAGCAGCGAGACTAGCGGGGAGTGGGAGACCCAGTACTTC. Translating gives CASSETSGEWETQYF.

The rearrangement joins TRBV11-2 to TRBJ1-5; 7 nucleotides match TRBD1. There are 15 residues in the CDR3. Per the germline V gene, CDR1 is SGHAT and CDR2 is FQNNGV. Trimming cost V 2 bases and J 4 bases; bases outside gene matches: 5. DNA for the CDR3: TGTGCCAGCAGCTTACGAGGGGGCTCTAATCAGCCCCAGCATTTT. Protein sequence: CASSLRGGSNQPQHF.

The chain combines TRBV7-8 with TRBJ1-6, with TRBD1 as a possible D gene (6 bases). Per the germline V gene, CDR1 is SGHVS and CDR2 is FQNEAQ. V lost 4 bases and J lost 4, with 14 bases in between. The CDR3 loop spans 16 amino acids. The CDR3 region has the DNA TGTGCCAGCAGCTCCGCGGACAGAGCTTATAATTCACCCCTCCACTTT. It encodes CASSSADRAYNSPLHF.

A remark on this clone: Compared with germline, one end of the junction differs, possibly owing to a read error. Here the CDR3 reads CASNLKLDTSYEQYF. CDR3 DNA sequence: TGTGCCAGCAACTTAAAACTAGACACCTCCTACGAGCAGTACTTC. The rearrangement uses TRBV7-8 and TRBJ2-7; D possibly corresponds to TRBD2 (5 bases). The CDR3 has 15 amino acids. Looked up from germline, CDR1 is SGHVS and CDR2 is FQNEAQ.

The chain links TRBV29-1 to TRBJ2-4; the match to TRBD1 covers 10 bases. This CDR3 is 14 amino acids long. V lost 6 bases to trimming and J lost 9 bases; unmatched junction nucleotides: 11. From germline, CDR1 is SQVTM and CDR2 ANQGSEA. In DNA form, the CDR3 reads TGCAGCGTCACCGGGACAGGGGACCTAACCATTCAGTACTTC. Amino acid sequence: CSVTGTGDLTIQYF.

The V call is TRBV6-1, the J call TRBJ1-4; 10 bases agree with TRBD1. Germline V gene sequence: CDR1 MNHNS, CDR2 SASEGT. The CDR3 loop spans 14 amino acids. After removal of 11 bases from V and 3 bases from J, the junction contained 6 bases not matched to a gene. This CDR3 is CAGRQGAANEKLFF. The CDR3 nucleotides are TGTGCCGGACGACAGGGGGCTGCTAATGAAAAACTGTTTTTT.

The rearrangement joins TRBV30 to TRBJ1-3; the D is unclear. The CDR3 totals 12 residues. In germline, CDR1 is GTSNPN, CDR2 SVGIG (reference sequence). The V end was cut by 7 bases, the J end by 1 base, with 8 bases between. The CDR3: CAYQNSGNTIYF. The CDR3 bases are TGTGCCTATCAGAATTCTGGAAACACCATATATTTT.

The chain carries TRBV6-1 and TRBJ2-3, with D maybe TRBD1 (6 bases). Germline loops: CDR1 MNHNS, CDR2 SASEGT. With 3 bases removed from V and 1 base from J, the gap between germline ends came to 14 bases. The length of the CDR3 is 16 residues. CDR3 in DNA: TGTGCCAGCAGTGAGTTAGGGGACACAGGCACAGATACGCAGTATTTT. Amino acid sequence: CASSELGDTGTDTQYF.

The V call is TRBV29-1, the J call TRBJ2-1; 9 bases are shared with TRBD1. After removal of 6 bases from V and 6 bases from J, the junction contained 12 bases not matched to a gene. The germline V gene encodes CDR1 SQVTM and CDR2 ANQGSEA. This CDR3 spans 15 amino acids. The CDR3 region is CSVGRGQGVFNEQFF. CDR3 DNA: TGCAGCGTCGGCAGGGGACAGGGAGTTTTCAATGAGCAGTTCTTC.